These T cell receptor beta chains were read from a single sample in a study of blood T cells in healthy people across ages. In TCRdb, the 5' RACE reads were re-called with MiXCR into one record per CDR3 protein. The table has 1.5 million to 2 million distinct CDR3 sequences, roughly 32% seen once; the top ten hold about 11%. The sequencing input was blood. Every receptor here comes from a woman aged 25 to 39 in good health. Both conserved end residues are part of each CDR3. D genes are given only for firm matches. Clone size is stated in some rows and not others, as once, few, many or a class when expanded.

J: TRBJ2-7; D: .; size: .; V: TRBV13; CDR3: CASSAYGLQEGEQYF; DNA: TGTGCCAGCAGCGCCTACGGGCTCCAAGAGGGCGAGCAGTACTTC
J: TRBJ2-1; D: TRBD2; size: .; V: TRBV7-2; CDR3: CASSGTSGVYHEQFF; DNA: TGTGCCAGCAGCGGTACTAGCGGGGTATATCACGAGCAGTTCTTC
J: TRBJ2-4; D: .; size: few; V: TRBV12-3/TRBV12-4; CDR3: CASSSRGEAVIQYF; DNA: TGTGCCAGCAGTTCAAGGGGGGAGGCGGTCATTCAGTACTTC
J: TRBJ1-5; D: .; size: few; V: TRBV10-3; CDR3: CAIKSQGDQPQHF; DNA: TGTGCCATCAAAAGTCAGGGAGATCAGCCCCAGCATTTT
J: TRBJ1-5; D: .; size: .; V: TRBV2; CDR3: CASSKQGSSNQPQHF; DNA: TGTGCCAGCAGTAAACAGGGATCCAGCAATCAGCCCCAGCATTTT
J: TRBJ2-5; D: TRBD2; size: few; V: TRBV12-3/TRBV12-4; CDR3: CASSRSGGVQETQYF; DNA: TGTGCCAGCAGTCGTAGCGGGGGGGTCCAAGAGACCCAGTACTTC
J: TRBJ2-7; D: .; size: once; V: TRBV6-1; CDR3: CASSEAPEGSHEQYF; DNA: TGTGCCAGCAGTGAAGCGCCCGAGGGCTCCCACGAGCAGTACTTC
J: TRBJ2-3; D: TRBD2; size: .; V: TRBV10-3; CDR3: CATDNGAGGPVGTQYF; DNA: TGTGCCACCGATAACGGGGCGGGGGGGCCGGTGGGTACGCAGTATTTT
J: TRBJ2-7; D: TRBD1; size: few; V: TRBV2; CDR3: CASTRGWTGAYEQYF; DNA: TGTGCCAGCACACGGGGGTGGACAGGGGCCTACGAGCAGTACTTC
J: TRBJ1-5; D: .; size: .; V: TRBV3-1; CDR3: CASSRGTDRPQHF; DNA: TGTGCCAGCAGCCGAGGAACGGACCGGCCCCAGCATTTT
J: TRBJ2-6; D: .; size: .; V: TRBV20-1; CDR3: CSAGVSLGGTNVLTF; DNA: TGCAGTGCTGGAGTCAGCCTTGGGGGGACCAACGTCCTGACTTTC
J: TRBJ2-7; D: TRBD2; size: few; V: TRBV7-9; CDR3: CASSHRTSGDYEQYF; DNA: TGTGCCAGCAGCCACAGGACTAGCGGGGATTACGAGCAGTACTTC
J: TRBJ2-2; D: .; size: few; V: TRBV5-5; CDR3: CASSISPQGYTGELFF; DNA: TGTGCCAGCAGCATATCACCACAGGGATACACCGGGGAGCTGTTTTTT
J: TRBJ2-7; D: TRBD2; size: many; V: TRBV10-1; CDR3: CASSASGTYEQYF; DNA: TGCGCCAGCAGTGCTAGCGGGACGTACGAGCAGTACTTC
J: TRBJ2-7; D: .; size: .; V: TRBV5-1; CDR3: CASNLQGLYEQYF; DNA: TGCGCCAGCAACTTACAGGGTCTCTACGAGCAGTACTTC
J: TRBJ2-7; D: .; size: .; V: TRBV7-3; CDR3: CASSQGRGREQYF; DNA: TGTGCCAGCAGCCAGGGGCGGGGGAGAGAGCAGTACTTC
J: TRBJ2-7; D: .; size: .; V: TRBV19; CDR3: CASSGAVFYEQYF; DNA: TGTGCCAGTAGTGGGGCCGTCTTTTACGAGCAGTACTTC
J: TRBJ1-1; D: TRBD1; size: .; V: TRBV15; CDR3: CATSSQWAGGESSTEAFF; DNA: TGTGCCACCAGCTCTCAATGGGCAGGGGGCGAGTCGAGCACTGAAGCTTTCTTT
J: TRBJ1-6; D: TRBD1; size: .; V: TRBV20-1; CDR3: CSARQGLNSPLHF; DNA: TGCAGTGCTCGACAGGGACTTAATTCACCCCTCCACTTT
J: TRBJ1-1; D: TRBD1; size: .; V: TRBV7-9; CDR3: CASSPDRGGMNTEAFF; DNA: TGTGCCAGCAGCCCGGACAGGGGTGGAATGAACACTGAAGCTTTCTTT
J: TRBJ1-1; D: .; size: .; V: TRBV7-9; CDR3: CASSSLSVGGPNTEAFF; DNA: TGTGCCAGCAGCTCCCTCTCCGTGGGGGGACCGAACACTGAAGCTTTCTTT
J: TRBJ2-7; D: .; size: many; V: TRBV7-2; CDR3: CASSPMTGSYEQYF; DNA: TGTGCCAGCAGCCCCATGACAGGCTCCTACGAGCAGTACTTC
J: TRBJ2-1; D: .; size: .; V: TRBV7-3; CDR3: CASSLGPALNGEQFF; DNA: TGTGCCAGCAGCTTAGGACCCGCGCTAAATGGTGAGCAGTTCTTC
J: TRBJ2-7; D: .; size: few; V: TRBV27; CDR3: CATGRGRSYEQYF; DNA: TGTGCCACCGGGCGCGGAAGATCCTACGAGCAGTACTTC
J: TRBJ2-3; D: .; size: few; V: TRBV27; CDR3: CASSVNRQFAQYF; DNA: TGTGCCAGCAGTGTAAATAGACAGTTCGCGCAGTATTTT
J: TRBJ2-5; D: TRBD2; size: .; V: TRBV9; CDR3: CASSVGTSGGLLETQYF; DNA: TGTGCCAGCAGCGTAGGGACTAGCGGGGGGCTTCTTGAGACCCAGTACTTC
J: TRBJ2-7; D: TRBD2; size: .; V: TRBV18; CDR3: CASSPIAGTYEQYF; DNA: TGTGCCAGCTCACCGATAGCGGGAACCTACGAGCAGTACTTC
J: TRBJ1-2; D: TRBD1; size: .; V: TRBV29-1; CDR3: CSVSPLRGQVYGYTF; DNA: TGCAGCGTGTCCCCTCTGAGGGGGCAGGTCTATGGCTACACCTTC
J: TRBJ2-2; D: .; size: .; V: TRBV12-3/TRBV12-4; CDR3: CASSSGELFF; DNA: TGTGCCAGCAGTTCCGGGGAGCTGTTTTTT
J: TRBJ1-1; D: .; size: .; V: TRBV6-5; CDR3: CASSHLLGAGNTEAFF; DNA: TGTGCCAGCAGTCACTTACTTGGGGCTGGGAACACTGAAGCTTTCTTT
J: TRBJ2-1; D: .; size: many; V: TRBV4-1; CDR3: CASSRPNNEQFF; DNA: TGCGCCAGCAGCCGGCCAAACAATGAGCAGTTCTTC
J: TRBJ1-1; D: .; size: .; V: TRBV6-1; CDR3: CASSLSPRGRRDTEAFF; DNA: TGTGCCAGCAGCTTAAGCCCTCGGGGGAGGAGAGACACTGAAGCTTTCTTT
J: TRBJ1-2; D: .; size: few; V: TRBV6-1; CDR3: CASSDTLGGYTF; DNA: TGTGCCAGCAGTGACACTTTGGGGGGCTACACCTTC
J: TRBJ1-1; D: TRBD1; size: .; V: TRBV12-3/TRBV12-4; CDR3: CASRSLRQGVTEAFF; DNA: TGTGCCAGCAGATCCCTCAGACAGGGGGTTACTGAAGCTTTCTTT
J: TRBJ2-3; D: .; size: .; V: TRBV12-3/TRBV12-4; CDR3: CASRSPGADTQYF; DNA: TGTGCCAGCAGAAGCCCGGGGGCAGATACGCAGTATTTT
J: TRBJ1-2; D: .; size: few; V: TRBV3-1; CDR3: CASRHTGHYGYTF; DNA: TGTGCCAGCAGACATACAGGACACTATGGCTACACCTTC
J: TRBJ2-7; D: TRBD2; size: .; V: TRBV4-1; CDR3: CAGSQAGTSYEQYF; DNA: TGCGCCGGCAGCCAAGCGGGGACCTCCTACGAGCAGTACTTC
J: TRBJ2-3; D: TRBD1; size: .; V: TRBV7-2; CDR3: CASTRGDRGTDTQYF; DNA: TGTGCCAGCACCCGTGGAGACAGGGGGACAGATACGCAGTATTTT
J: TRBJ1-5; D: .; size: .; V: TRBV29-1; CDR3: CGVLDNDYNQPQHF; DNA: TGCGGCGTCTTGGACAACGATTACAATCAGCCCCAGCATTTT
J: TRBJ2-3; D: .; size: .; V: TRBV7-9; CDR3: CASSLFRVGEPDTQYF; DNA: TGTGCCAGCAGCTTATTCAGGGTAGGGGAGCCAGATACGCAGTATTTT
J: TRBJ2-7; D: .; size: .; V: TRBV6-5; CDR3: CASSSRDVAYEQYF; DNA: TGTGCCAGCAGCTCCCGGGACGTTGCCTACGAGCAGTACTTC
J: TRBJ2-3; D: TRBD2; size: .; V: TRBV12-3/TRBV12-4; CDR3: CASSFVAGGTDTQYF; DNA: TGTGCCAGCAGTTTCGTAGCGGGGGGAACAGATACGCAGTATTTT
J: TRBJ2-7; D: .; size: few; V: TRBV12-3/TRBV12-4; CDR3: CASSLGGRSNEQYF; DNA: TGTGCCAGCAGTTTAGGTGGTAGAAGCAACGAGCAGTACTTC
J: TRBJ1-1; D: .; size: .; V: TRBV18; CDR3: CASSPPPTGSSLNTEAFF; DNA: TGTGCCAGCTCACCGCCCCCGACAGGTTCTTCCCTGAACACTGAAGCTTTCTTT